The 26 T cell receptor beta chains listed next were all sequenced from one sample in a study of blood T cells in healthy people across ages. The authors ran a second PCR of 7 to 11 cycles using a sample-barcoded 5' primer and a J-beta primer mix. Each CDR3 protein gets one entry after TCRdb re-called the 5' RACE reads with MiXCR. The data contain about 720,000 distinct CDR3 sequences, 22% of them singletons. The specimen was blood. Source of these receptors: a man in his 70s in good health.

V is TRBV29-1 and J is TRBJ2-4; no firm D call. The CDR3 covers 13 residues. Germline loops: CDR1 SQVTM, CDR2 ANQGSEA. V was pared by 3 bases and J by 0 bases, with 6 bases between. The CDR3 is CSVEKIAKNIQYF. CDR3 nucleotide sequence: TGCAGCGTTGAGAAGATAGCCAAAAACATTCAGTACTTC.

V gene TRBV4-1 combines with J gene TRBJ2-5, with D perhaps TRBD1 or TRBD2 (6 bases each). The V gene lost 1 base and the J gene lost 4 bases, with 22 bases spanning the gap. CDR1 is MGHRA and CDR2 is YSYEKL in the germline V gene. The CDR3 is 18 amino acids. For the CDR3, the DNA is TGCGCCAGCAGCCAAGGAGTACTTGAGGGAGGCAGGGGAGAGACCCAGTACTTC. This translates into CASSQGVLEGGRGETQYF.

The rearrangement joins TRBV6-5 to TRBJ1-1, with D unresolved. CDR1 MNHEY and CDR2 SVGAGI come from the germline V gene. V lost 0 bases and J 4 bases, leaving 18 bases between the germline ends. CDR3 length equals 17 residues. The CDR3 coding sequence is TGTGCCAGCAGTTACTCGTTGGGCGGCCGGATGTTCACTGAAGCTTTCTTT. It codes for CASSYSLGGRMFTEAFF.

The chain employs TRBV6-6 and TRBJ2-7; the match to TRBD2 covers 13 bases. V lost 6 bases and J lost 7; bases outside the gene matches: 9. This CDR3 is built from 15 residues. Germline lookup yields CDR1 MNHNY and CDR2 SVGAGI (reference sequence). The CDR3 sequence: CASSYGTSGEAEQYF. Written as DNA, the CDR3 is TGTGCCAGCAGCTATGGGACTAGCGGGGAGGCTGAGCAGTACTTC.

The chain employs TRBV7-6 and TRBJ2-7, with 9 bases fitting TRBD1. The germline CDR1 and CDR2 sequences are SGHVS and FNYEAQ. After removal of 1 base from V and 7 bases from J, the junction contained 8 bases not matched to a gene. The CDR3 covers 15 residues. This CDR3 reads CASSLVGDRVDEQYF. DNA of the CDR3: TGTGCCAGCAGCTTAGTAGGGGACAGGGTCGATGAGCAGTACTTC.

V and J are TRBV7-9 and TRBJ1-2; no reliable D call. V was clipped by 5 bases and J by 2 bases, with 18 bases between them. The CDR3 has 16 amino acids. Per the germline V gene, CDR1 is SEHNR and CDR2 is FQNEAQ (reference sequence). CDR3 sequence: CASSGGWRDANYGYTF. The CDR3, as DNA: TGTGCCAGCAGCGGAGGCTGGAGAGATGCCAACTATGGCTACACCTTC. Drawing the rest from reference TRBV7-9 and TRBJ1-2, the complete variable domain is DTGVSQNPRHKITKRGQNVTFRCDPISEHNRLYWYRQTLGQGPEFLTYFQNEAQLEKSRLLSDRFSAERPKGSFSTLEIQRTEQGDSAMYLCASSGGWRDANYGYTFGSGTRLTVV.

This clonotype was counted only a few times. J is TRBJ1-2 and V is TRBV12-3 or TRBV12-4; D is unresolved. The V and J ends lost 6 bases and 7 bases respectively, with 15 bases between them. The CDR3 loop spans 13 amino acids. CDR3 bases: TGTGCCAGCAGCCTGGGGAAGAGTAGTGGCTACACCTTC. Protein: CASSLGKSSGYTF.

CDR3 in amino acids: CASVSGISYNEQFF. The CDR3 bases are TGTGCCAGCGTAAGCGGGATTTCCTACAATGAGCAGTTCTTC. The chain couples TRBV13 to TRBJ2-1; 7 nucleotides align to TRBD2. Germline V gene sequence: CDR1 PRHDT, CDR2 FYEKMQ (reference sequence). The length of the CDR3 is 14 residues. The J segment lost 1 base and the V segment lost 8 bases, leaving 5 bases of the junction unmatched.

This clonotype was seen more than once but under ten times. The chain couples TRBV7-2 to TRBJ2-1; TRBD2 matches 9 bases. This CDR3 contains 14 residues. Trimming removed 3 bases from V and 8 bases from J; junction bases left unmatched: 5. Germline lookup yields CDR1 SGHTA and CDR2 FQGNSA. The CDR3 DNA reads TGTGCCAGCAGCTTTGCGGGGGGGCCGTATGAGCAGTTCTTC. Protein: CASSFAGGPYEQFF.

This clonotype was found a few times. The genes are TRBV20-1 and TRBJ1-1; TRBD1 agrees at 8 bases. There are 15 residues in the CDR3. Trimming at V came to 2 bases and at J to 3 bases, leaving 8 bases not matched to a gene. The germline CDR1 and CDR2 sequences are DFQATT and SNEGSKA (reference sequence). CDR3: CSARRQGSLDTEAFF. The CDR3 DNA reads TGCAGTGCTAGAAGACAGGGGTCTCTTGACACTGAAGCTTTCTTT.

The V and J genes are TRBV24-1 and TRBJ1-1; no clear D gene. The CDR3 has 12 amino acids. Germline V gives CDR1 KGHDR, CDR2 SFDVKD. Deletions cut 3 bases from V and 9 bases from J, with 10 bases between. The CDR3 loop is CATSDPTSKAFF. The DNA for the CDR3 is TGTGCCACCAGTGATCCAACCTCCAAAGCTTTCTTT.

CDR3 DNA sequence: TGTGCCAGCGGACAGGGCGGGGCCTACAATGAGCAGTTCTTC. Residues: CASGQGGAYNEQFF. The chain recombines TRBV27 with TRBJ2-1; the match to TRBD1 covers 8 bases. From germline, CDR1 is MNHEY and CDR2 SMNVEV (reference sequence). Unmatched junction bases numbered 5, after V lost 8 bases and J lost 2 bases. CDR3 size: 14 residues.

This clonotype was seen only a few times. The chain links TRBV12-3 or TRBV12-4 to TRBJ2-5; tentatively, D is TRBD1 (6 bases). This CDR3 spans 15 amino acids. Trimming stripped 4 bases from V and 2 bases from J, with 14 bases between. The CDR3 DNA reads TGTGCCAGCAGTTCTACAGGGACGGAACAAGAGACCCAGTACTTC. This sequence encodes CASSSTGTEQETQYF.

The V and J genes are TRBV6-6 and TRBJ2-2; no clear D. V lost 2 bases and J 0 bases, leaving 7 bases between the germline ends. The CDR3 consists of 15 residues. Germline V gene data show CDR1 as MNHNY and CDR2 as SVGAGI (reference sequence). In DNA, the CDR3 is TGTGCCAGCAGTTACAGTCTAGCGAACACCGGGGAGCTGTTTTTT. Its protein product is CASSYSLANTGELFF.

This clonotype was seen more than once but under ten times. The V gene is TRBV24-1, the J gene TRBJ2-3, with D possibly matching TRBD2 (6 bases). CDR1 and CDR2 (germline): KGHDR, SFDVKD. Trimming removed 4 bases from V and 2 bases from J, with 12 bases in between. The CDR3 consists of 15 residues. For the CDR3, the DNA is TGTGCCACCAGTGACATAAGCGGGTACACAGATACGCAGTATTTT. Its protein product is CATSDISGYTDTQYF.

This clonotype showed up just a few times. The CDR3: CASSPLGGYEQYV. CDR3 DNA: TGTGCCAGCTCGCCGCTCGGGGGTTACGAGCAGTACGTC. The V and J genes are TRBV18 and TRBJ2-7, with D possibly being TRBD2 (6 bases). This CDR3 has 13 amino acids. CDR1 is KGHSH, CDR2 LQKENI, per germline. The germline V and J ends were trimmed by 6 bases and 4 bases, with 13 bases remaining between them.

V is TRBV18 and J is TRBJ2-7; 8 bases match TRBD1. The CDR3 has 17 amino acids. Per germline, CDR1 KGHSH and CDR2 LQKENI. J was trimmed by 4 bases and V by 5 bases; bases with no gene match: 16. The DNA of the CDR3 is TGTGCCAGCTCAGCGACTCGTCCGGGACAGGACTCTTACGAGCAGTACGTC. It encodes CASSATRPGQDSYEQYV.

The chain carries TRBV20-1 and TRBJ2-7; D might be TRBD1 or TRBD2, each matching 6 bases. The J call is uncertain, as TRBJ2-5 better fits the DNA end. CDR1 is DFQATT and CDR2 is SNEGSKA in the germline V gene (reference sequence). The CDR3 extends over 13 amino acids. The CDR3 DNA sequence: TGCAGTGCCCCAACCAGGGGACTGGAGACCCAGTACTTC. Protein product: CSAPTRGLETQYF.

The CDR3: CASSRGLAGVYEQFF. In DNA form, the CDR3 reads TGTGCCAGCAGCCGAGGACTAGCGGGAGTGTATGAGCAGTTCTTC. This chain connects TRBV11-1 to TRBJ2-1; 13 nucleotides line up with TRBD2. This CDR3 spans 15 amino acids. V was pared by 5 bases and J by 8 bases, with 6 bases of the junction left unmatched. Germline CDR1 SGHAT, CDR2 FQDESV (reference sequence).

This clonotype was recorded many times. The chain links TRBV10-3 to TRBJ2-1; D is perhaps TRBD1 or TRBD2 (5 bases each). This CDR3 region has 14 residues. The ends were cut back, 7 bases at V and 5 bases at J, with 15 bases in the middle. Germline CDR1 ENHRY, CDR2 SYGVKD. The CDR3 DNA reads TGTGCCATCAACCAGGGACCAAACAACAATGAGCAGTTCTTC. This translates into CAINQGPNNNEQFF.

This clonotype has just a few counts. J is TRBJ1-2 and V is TRBV3-1; maybe TRBD1 (5 bases). Trimming cost V 4 bases and J 7 bases, with 13 bases left between them. Germline V lookup: CDR1 LGHDT, CDR2 YNNKEL (reference sequence). This CDR3 is built from 13 residues. The CDR3 DNA sequence: TGTGCCAGCAGCCTTCTCAGGGAGGTTGGCTACACCTTC. Translating gives CASSLLREVGYTF.

The V call is TRBV6-2 or TRBV6-3, the J call TRBJ1-5; D is uncertain. Looked up from germline, CDR1 is MNHEY and CDR2 is SVGEGT. V dropped 2 bases and J dropped 0 bases, with 5 bases sitting between them. The CDR3 length is 14 residues. The CDR3 bases are TGTGCCAGCAGTTACATCAGTAGCAATCAGCCCCAGCATTTT. Its translation: CASSYISSNQPQHF.

The rearrangement uses TRBV6-2 or TRBV6-3 and TRBJ1-2; 7 bases are a match to TRBD1. Looked up from germline, CDR1 is MNHEY and CDR2 is SVGEGT. This CDR3 is 16 amino acids long. The V segment lost 5 bases and the J segment 1 base; nucleotides outside the gene matches: 10. Written as DNA, the CDR3 is TGTGCCAGCAGTATCGTCCCGGGACAGATTAACTATGGCTACACCTTC. Translated, it gives CASSIVPGQINYGYTF.

The genes are TRBV20-1 and TRBJ1-2, with D maybe TRBD1 (6 bases). CDR1 and CDR2 (germline): DFQATT, SNEGSKA (reference sequence). The CDR3 contains 13 residues. Deletions cut 6 bases from V and 8 bases from J, with 19 bases between. CDR3: CSASAGRGGGYTF. In DNA form, the CDR3 reads TGCAGTGCCTCAGCAGGCAGGGGAGGCGGCTACACCTTC.

This clonotype occurred many times. The V gene is TRBV19, the J gene TRBJ2-5; TRBD2 matches 10 bases. The V and J ends lost 3 bases and 4 bases, in that order; junction bases with no gene match: 8. This CDR3 has 16 residues. Per germline, CDR1 LNHDA and CDR2 SQIVND (reference sequence). The CDR3 bases are TGTGCCAGTAGTATCTCAGCGGGAGGGTCGCTAGAGACCCAGTACTTC. It codes for CASSISAGGSLETQYF.

This clonotype has a handful of counts. The rearrangement uses TRBV30 and TRBJ1-4; maybe TRBD1 (6 bases). Germline CDR1 and CDR2: GTSNPN and SVGIG (reference sequence). The CDR3 has 14 residues. Trimming stripped 5 bases from V and 5 bases from J, with 15 bases between. The CDR3 region is CAWGSGQLNEKLFF. In DNA form, the CDR3 reads TGTGCCTGGGGGTCCGGACAGCTAAATGAAAAACTGTTTTTT. The whole variable domain, remainder taken from reference TRBV30 and TRBJ1-4, is SQTIHQWPATLVQPVGSPLSLECTVEGTSNPNLYWYRQAAGRGLQLLFYSVGIGQISSEVPQNLSASRPQDRQFILSSKKLLLSDSGFYLCAWGSGQLNEKLFFGSGTQLSVL.